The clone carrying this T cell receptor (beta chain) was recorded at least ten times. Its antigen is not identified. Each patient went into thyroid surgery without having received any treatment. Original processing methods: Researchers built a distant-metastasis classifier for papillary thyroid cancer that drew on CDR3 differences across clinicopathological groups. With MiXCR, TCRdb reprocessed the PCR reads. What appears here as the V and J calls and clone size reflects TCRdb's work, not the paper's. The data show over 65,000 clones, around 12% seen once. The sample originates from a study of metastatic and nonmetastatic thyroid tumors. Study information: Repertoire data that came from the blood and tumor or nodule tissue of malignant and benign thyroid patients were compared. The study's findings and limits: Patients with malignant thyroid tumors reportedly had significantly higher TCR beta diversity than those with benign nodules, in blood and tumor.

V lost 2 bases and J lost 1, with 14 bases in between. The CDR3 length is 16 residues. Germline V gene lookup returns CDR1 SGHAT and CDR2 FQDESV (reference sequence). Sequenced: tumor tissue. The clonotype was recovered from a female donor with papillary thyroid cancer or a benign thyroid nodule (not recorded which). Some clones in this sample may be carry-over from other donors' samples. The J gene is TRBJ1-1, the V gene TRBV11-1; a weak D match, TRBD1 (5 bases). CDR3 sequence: CASSLSTGPGNTEAFF. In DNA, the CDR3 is TGTGCCAGCAGCTTATCAACAGGCCCGGGGAACACTGAAGCTTTCTTT.